The entry below gives a single TCR beta chain sequence along with its context. Its specificity is not known. This specimen belongs to a study of shared clonotypes between healthy human individuals. Study results and limitations: The study drew on few donors, limiting represented genetic and exposure-history diversity. Sampling used blood alone; tissue repertoires probably differ.

Method: immunoSEQ multiplex PCR; TCRdb's copy keeps in-frame clones and lacks some. The sample includes about 470,000 clones, roughly 80% seen only once; the top ten take about 13%. Trimming pared 5 bases from V and 1 base from J, leaving 10 bases between. CDR1 LGHNA and CDR2 YSLEER come from the germline V gene. The CDR3 is 14 residues long. Donation came from healthy HIV-negative adults that had no recent acute infections or vaccinations. The sample consisted of PBMCs. The V call is TRBV4-3, the J call TRBJ2-3; no reliable D call. The sequence came from a woman in her thirties or forties in good health. Some clones in this sample may be carry-over from other donors' samples. CDR3 amino acids: CASSGGGGTDTQYF. For the CDR3, the DNA is TGCGCCAGCAGCGGCGGTGGGGGCACAGATACGCAGTATTTT.